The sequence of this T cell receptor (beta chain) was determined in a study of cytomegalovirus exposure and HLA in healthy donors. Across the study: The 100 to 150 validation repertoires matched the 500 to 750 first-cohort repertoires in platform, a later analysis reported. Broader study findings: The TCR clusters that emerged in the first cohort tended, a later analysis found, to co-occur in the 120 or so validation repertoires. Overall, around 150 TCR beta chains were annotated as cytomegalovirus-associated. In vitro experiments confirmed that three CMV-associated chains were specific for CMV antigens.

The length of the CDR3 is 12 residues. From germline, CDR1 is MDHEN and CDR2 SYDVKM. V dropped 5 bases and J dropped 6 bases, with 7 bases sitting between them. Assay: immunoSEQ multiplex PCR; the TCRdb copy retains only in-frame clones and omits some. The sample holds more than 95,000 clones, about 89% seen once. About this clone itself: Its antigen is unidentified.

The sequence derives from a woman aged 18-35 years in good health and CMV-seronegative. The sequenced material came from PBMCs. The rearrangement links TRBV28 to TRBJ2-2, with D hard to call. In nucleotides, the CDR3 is TGTGCCAGCAGTCCACGGGCCGGGGAGCTGTTTTTT. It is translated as CASSPRAGELFF.